Sequencing of this T cell receptor (beta chain) was carried out in a study of cytomegalovirus exposure and HLA in healthy donors (dated by TCRdb to about 2017). Background for the entire study: In an earlier analysis of roughly 500 of the donors, 276 Gb of sequence data and 90 million to 120 million unique TCR beta sequences from 150 million to 200 million T cells were reported. An early release that covered about 600 HLA-typed donors contained approximately 300 gigabases of sequencing data and about 93 million unique TCR sequences. Of the roughly 400 genotyped donors, less than 85% were placed in the genetic ancestry cluster associated with self-reported Caucasian donors. The aim of the study was to test whether cataloging public T cell receptors could identify signatures of past pathogen exposure. Using immunosequencing, the study profiled T cell repertoires from 640 or so subjects and related those repertoires to cytomegalovirus serostatus. Along with the roughly 700-subject first cohort, a separate validation cohort of over 90 different subjects was used. High-throughput TCR immunosequencing, statistical association of individual TCRs with disease status, and machine learning were combined to predict cytomegalovirus infection status. A later analysis re-analyzed previously published TCR beta repertoires from 600 to 850 donors and added high-resolution HLA genotyping to study TCR occurrence patterns. Rather than using new phenotypic data, the later analysis identified candidate immune exposures from TCR beta sequences and from how often those sequences occurred across donors. In an earlier analysis of 587 of the donors, high-throughput TCR beta sequencing was used to judge whether each TCR beta V gene segment behaved as functional or pseudogenic. Donor age, sex, ethnicity and CMV serostatus were compiled alongside the repertoire data. In a later genetic analysis, genome-wide SNP genotypes for about 60% of the 666 donors were used, and that subset was treated as a discovery cohort. All discovery cohort repertoires had been generated on a single sequencing platform. HLA typing covered class I and class II loci at four-digit resolution. Typing coverage varied by locus: about 629-640 donors for A, B, C, DRB1 and DQB1; roughly 520 for DQA1; some 610 for DPA1; 450 to 480 for DPB1. Roughly five DR-DQ haplotypes were treated as single units for association and clustering because of strong linkage in the cohort. Across some 400 genotyped donors of the cohort, an average of approximately 240,000 unique TCR beta nucleotide sequences per donor were sequenced, and approximately 17% of those sequences were non-productive. Overall results and qualifications from the work: Presence/absence analyses assumed roughly uniform sequencing depth across donors, an assumption that may not hold. Compared with the approximately 670-donor mean, donors in an Asian-associated ancestry cluster had fewer N-insertions in productive TCRs, according to a later genetic analysis. The sequencing pipeline was judged likely to have produced a cluster of highly shared sequence variants as a technical artifact. The cohort was sequenced for TCR beta chains only, and without alpha or paired-chain data the features that could be detected were limited. While some public TCRs were present in many individuals, most TCR sequences turned up only very rarely across donors. Some IMGT-functional V segments, including TRBV6-2 and TRBV6-3, could not be distinguished by the 87-base-pair reads and were therefore excluded. In both the original and validation cohorts, the classifier was reported to diagnose cytomegalovirus status with high specificity and sensitivity. Because some donors lacked HLA typing at each locus, the association tests relied only on the typed subset. In vitro tests confirmed that a few of the cytomegalovirus-associated TCR beta chains recognize cytomegalovirus antigens. Because counts were too low, around 17 rarely observed V segments, including chromosome 9 orphons, were left out of the earlier analysis of 500 to 650 of the donors. In a later analysis, several top co-occurrence clusters were reported to appear linked to parvovirus B19, influenza, CMV and Epstein-Barr virus. A further reported finding was that TCR beta sequences accurately predicted the HLA-A and HLA-B alleles for most subjects in the first cohort. A later analysis found that HLA-associated TCR beta chains were more clonally expanded and had lower generation probabilities than equally common non-associated chains. A later analysis associated 15,000 or so TCR beta sequences with specific HLA alleles at a false discovery rate of 0.05. According to the authors, the approach could potentially be generalized to other disease states and immunological phenotypes. Correlated functional status among segregating V segments might be attributable to linkage disequilibrium, but an unknown experimental factor could not be ruled out. When HLA alleles, especially DR and DQ, strongly co-occurred, attributing TCR associations to individual alleles was difficult. An earlier analysis of 450 to 750 of the donors showed that most TCR beta V segments appeared in productive rearrangements either about 90% or about 30% of the time, which broadly matched IMGT annotations. Most CMV-associated TCR beta chains appeared to be HLA-restricted in a later analysis, and the HLA associations seemed to be driven largely by CMV exposure. A total of 150 to 200 TCR beta chains were listed by the study as associated with cytomegalovirus. A later analysis found that TCR association rates varied across HLA loci, with DRB1 alleles showing the most associated TCRs and HLA-C alleles the fewest. The only immune exposure information available for the cohort was CMV serostatus. An association between a missense DCLRE1C variant and V-gene and J-gene trimming of TCR beta chains was found in a later genetic analysis and replicated in an independent cohort.

The cohort consisted of fewer than 700 healthy bone marrow donors. At the time of sampling, every cohort member was nominally healthy, though immune exposures that went unrecorded were likely present. The donor tested CMV seropositive, placing the donor among the 310 or so seropositive members of the cohort. A peripheral blood sample was provided by each donor, and peripheral blood mononuclear cells were used for TCR beta sequencing. The Qiagen DNeasy Blood Extraction Kit was used to extract genomic DNA from the blood cell samples. Library generation was performed with the immunoSEQ multiplex PCR assay. For the multiplex PCR, a mixture combining 60 forward primers for TCR Vbeta segments and 13 reverse primers for TCR Jbeta segments was used. A multiplex PCR assay on genomic DNA amplified the CDR3 region of rearranged TCR beta genes. The amplified TCR beta libraries were sequenced on the Illumina HiSeq System as 87-base-pair reads. In the authors' own workflow: A later analysis tallied tens of millions of unique TCR beta chains across the 650 to 750 repertoires, and about 10 million of those chains were shared by two or more donors. Raw reads were error-corrected and collapsed into unique sequences with a nearest-neighbor algorithm that merged closely related sequences to remove PCR and sequencing errors. CDR3 sequences were aligned to IMGT reference sequences to assign V, D and J gene segments. Each retained sequence needed at least a six-nucleotide match to both a V gene segment and a J gene segment. A rearrangement counted as productive if the CDR3 had no stop codons and remained in frame with V and J, and every other rearrangement counted as non-productive. Following IMGT convention, CDR3 was defined as the stretch from the second conserved V-encoded cysteine up to the conserved J-encoded phenylalanine. The earlier analysis of fewer than 700 of the donors excluded sequences that lacked an unambiguous match to a single V gene segment. In an earlier analysis of approximately 560 of the donors, a V segment was called functional when productive rearrangements were above 56.7%, and segregating when the standard deviation between donors exceeded 5%. A statistical classification framework was built for diagnosing cytomegalovirus status from the catalog of TCR beta chain sequences. A later analysis assigned V and J genes by comparing TCR nucleotide sequences with IMGT/GENE-DB human TR gene sequences. A later analysis assigned CDR3 sequences and most-parsimonious VDJ recombination scenarios with the TCRdist pipeline. A later analysis defined each TCR beta chain by its CDR3 amino acid sequence plus V-gene family, and excluded reads lacking a unique V-gene family. As a way to deal with suspected cross-contamination and a sequencing artifact, a later analysis dropped 592 nucleotide sequences that were highly shared and had low generation probability. For each public chain, a later analysis derived a clonal expansion index from normalized ranks of inferred template counts within each repertoire. Generation probabilities in a later analysis came from a VDJ recombination model fitted to out-of-frame rearrangements, and those results were checked against IGoR. In a later analysis, hypergeometric tests were used to score TCR-TCR, TCR-HLA and TCR-CMV co-occurrence, with a repertoire-size bias correction applied to TCR pairs. A later analysis estimated false discovery rates by permuting HLA or CMV assignments 20 times. In a later analysis, co-occurring TCRs were grouped using DBSCAN, and TCRdist sequence similarity was added for clustering within HLA-allele-positive subsets. Repertoires with fewer than 30,000 or more than 120,000 public chains were left out of co-occurrence clustering, as were four to six repertoires with anomalous nucleotide sharing. Held by TCRdb, this immuneACCESS table contains in-frame sequences only and omits some clones. Under half of the omission traces to an unresolved V gene where checked; the cause of the rest is unknown. V, J and clone size derive from that table, while D and trimming were established from the DNA sequence. The sample data list fewer than 200,000 clones, and roughly three quarters of these were observed just once. Of the sample, around a tenth is held by the ten largest clones.

Its CDR3 holds 12 amino acids, cysteine through phenylalanine. Here the CDR3 DNA is all that survives: 36 bases in frame from base 1. Ends trimmed: V by 10 bases, J by 11 bases; bases unmatched to a gene: 9. As encoded in the germline V gene, CDR1 is SNHLY while CDR2 is FYNNEI. About this clone itself: Its antigen specificity is not known. Per-base qualities were not stored, and no clone one base away is much larger.

This clonotype originated in a man aged 18-30 years in good health and CMV-seropositive. The sequenced sample was PBMCs. The rearrangement combines TRBV2 with TRBJ1-4, and 8 bases in between align with TRBD1. The nucleotides read TGTGCCACCTTGGACAGGGTCTTTAAACTGTTTTTT. The translation is CATLDRVFKLFF.